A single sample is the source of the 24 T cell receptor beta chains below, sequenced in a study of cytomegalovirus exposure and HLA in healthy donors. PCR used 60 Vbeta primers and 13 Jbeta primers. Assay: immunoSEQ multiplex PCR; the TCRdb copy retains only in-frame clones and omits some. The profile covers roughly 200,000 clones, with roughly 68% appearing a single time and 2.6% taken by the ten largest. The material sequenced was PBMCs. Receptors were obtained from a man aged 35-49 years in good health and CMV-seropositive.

In nucleotides, the CDR3 is TGTGCCAGCAAGTCGACAGACACCGGGGAGCTGTTTTTT. Its protein product is CASKSTDTGELFF. The chain employs TRBV6-1 and TRBJ2-2; D perhaps matches TRBD1 (5 bases). CDR1 MNHNS and CDR2 SASEGT come from the germline V gene. Trimming removed 7 bases at V and 3 bases at J, with 9 bases between. This CDR3 spans 13 amino acids.

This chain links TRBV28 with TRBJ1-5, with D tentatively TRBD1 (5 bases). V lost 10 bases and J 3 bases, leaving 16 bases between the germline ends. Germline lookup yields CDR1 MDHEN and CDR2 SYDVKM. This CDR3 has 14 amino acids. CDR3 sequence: CATLGGGPNQPQHF. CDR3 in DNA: TGTGCCACGTTGGGGGGGGGTCCCAATCAGCCCCAGCATTTT.

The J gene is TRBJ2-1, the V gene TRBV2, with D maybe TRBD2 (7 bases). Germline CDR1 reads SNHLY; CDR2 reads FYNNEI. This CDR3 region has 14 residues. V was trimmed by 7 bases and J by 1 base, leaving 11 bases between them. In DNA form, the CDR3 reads TGTGCCAGCACGCGGGGGCCTTCCTACAATGAGCAGTTCTTC. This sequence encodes CASTRGPSYNEQFF. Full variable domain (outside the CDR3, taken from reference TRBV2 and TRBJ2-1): EPEVTQTPSHQVTQMGQEVILRCVPISNHLYFYWYRQILGQKVEFLVSFYNNEISEKSEIFDDQFSVERPDGSNFTLKIRSTKLEDSAMYFCASTRGPSYNEQFFGPGTRLTVL.

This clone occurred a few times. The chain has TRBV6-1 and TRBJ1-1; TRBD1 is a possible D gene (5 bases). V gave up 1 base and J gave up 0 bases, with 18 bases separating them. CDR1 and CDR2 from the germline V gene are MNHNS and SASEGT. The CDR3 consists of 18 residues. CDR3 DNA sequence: TGTGCCAGCAGTGAAGTTCGGGGGGGTTTTGGTATGAACACTGAAGCTTTCTTT. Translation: CASSEVRGGFGMNTEAFF.

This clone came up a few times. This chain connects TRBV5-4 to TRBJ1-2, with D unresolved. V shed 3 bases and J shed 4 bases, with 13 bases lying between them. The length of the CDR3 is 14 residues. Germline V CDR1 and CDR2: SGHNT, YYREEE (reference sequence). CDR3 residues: CASSSDLGSYGYTF. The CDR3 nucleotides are TGTGCCAGCAGCTCGGACTTGGGAAGCTATGGCTACACCTTC.

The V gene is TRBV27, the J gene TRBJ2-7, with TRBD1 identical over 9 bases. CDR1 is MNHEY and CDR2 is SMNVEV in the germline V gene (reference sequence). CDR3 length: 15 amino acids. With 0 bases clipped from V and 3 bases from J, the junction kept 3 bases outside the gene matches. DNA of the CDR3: TGTGCCAGCAGTTTATCCGGGACAGGGTTCTACGAGCAGTACTTC. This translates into CASSLSGTGFYEQYF.

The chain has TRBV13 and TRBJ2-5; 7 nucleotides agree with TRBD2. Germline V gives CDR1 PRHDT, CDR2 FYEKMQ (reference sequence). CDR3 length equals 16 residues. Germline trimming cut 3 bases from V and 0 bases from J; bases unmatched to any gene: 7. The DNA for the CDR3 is TGTGCCAGCAGCTTTGCGCGGGGGTCGTACCAAGAGACCCAGTACTTC. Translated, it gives CASSFARGSYQETQYF.

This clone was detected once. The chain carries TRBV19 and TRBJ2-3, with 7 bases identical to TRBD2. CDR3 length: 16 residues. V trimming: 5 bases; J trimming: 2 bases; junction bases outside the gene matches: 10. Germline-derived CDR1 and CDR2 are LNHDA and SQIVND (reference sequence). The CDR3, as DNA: TGTGCCAGTAGTTTTGGGCTAGCGGATTCCACAGATACGCAGTATTTT. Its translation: CASSFGLADSTDTQYF.

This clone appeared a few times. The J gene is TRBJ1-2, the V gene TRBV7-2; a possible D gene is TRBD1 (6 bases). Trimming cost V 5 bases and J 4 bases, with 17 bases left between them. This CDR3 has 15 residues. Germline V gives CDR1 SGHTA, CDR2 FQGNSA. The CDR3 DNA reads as TGTGCCAGCAGCCTAGGGATAGGGGGGGTCTATGGCTACACCTTC. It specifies CASSLGIGGVYGYTF.

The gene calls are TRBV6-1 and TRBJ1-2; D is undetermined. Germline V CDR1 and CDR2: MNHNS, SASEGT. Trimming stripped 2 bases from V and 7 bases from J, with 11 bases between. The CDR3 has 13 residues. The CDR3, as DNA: TGTGCCAGCAGTGAATTTCCCGGGTCTGGCTACACCTTC. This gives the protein CASSEFPGSGYTF.

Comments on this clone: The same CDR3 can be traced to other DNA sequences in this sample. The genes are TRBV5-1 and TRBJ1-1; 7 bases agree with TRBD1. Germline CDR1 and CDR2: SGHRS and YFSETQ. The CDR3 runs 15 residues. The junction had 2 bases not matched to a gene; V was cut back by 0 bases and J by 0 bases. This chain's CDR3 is CASSLDRGLNTEAFF. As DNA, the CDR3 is TGCGCCAGCAGCTTGGACAGGGGATTGAACACTGAAGCTTTCTTT.

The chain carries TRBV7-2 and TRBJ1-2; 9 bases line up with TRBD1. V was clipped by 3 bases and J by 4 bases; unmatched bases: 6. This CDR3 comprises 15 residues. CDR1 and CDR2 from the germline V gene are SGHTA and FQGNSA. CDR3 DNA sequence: TGTGCCAGCAGCTTTTCGGACAGGGGCGCCTATGGCTACACCTTC. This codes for CASSFSDRGAYGYTF.

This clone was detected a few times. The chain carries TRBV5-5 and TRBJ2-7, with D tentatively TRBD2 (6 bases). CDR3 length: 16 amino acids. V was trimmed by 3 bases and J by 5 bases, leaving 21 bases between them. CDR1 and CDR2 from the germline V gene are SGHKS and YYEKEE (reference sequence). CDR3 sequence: CASSYLRDRRGNEQYF. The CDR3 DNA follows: TGTGCCAGCAGCTACCTCCGAGACCGCCGGGGGAACGAGCAGTACTTC.

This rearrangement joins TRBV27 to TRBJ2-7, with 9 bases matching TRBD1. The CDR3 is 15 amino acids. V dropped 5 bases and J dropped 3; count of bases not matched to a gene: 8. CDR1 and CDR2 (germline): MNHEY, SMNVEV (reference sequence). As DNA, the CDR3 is TGTGCCAGCAGTGGGACAGGGTTGGGAGGCTACGAGCAGTACTTC. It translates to CASSGTGLGGYEQYF.

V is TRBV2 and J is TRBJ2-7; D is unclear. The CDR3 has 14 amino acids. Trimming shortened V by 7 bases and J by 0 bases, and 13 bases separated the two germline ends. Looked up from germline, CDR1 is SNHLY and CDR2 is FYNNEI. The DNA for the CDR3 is TGTGCCAGCACTCAGGAACAGAGCTCCTACGAGCAGTACTTC. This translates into CASTQEQSSYEQYF. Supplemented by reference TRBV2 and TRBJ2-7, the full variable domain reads EPEVTQTPSHQVTQMGQEVILRCVPISNHLYFYWYRQILGQKVEFLVSFYNNEISEKSEIFDDQFSVERPDGSNFTLKIRSTKLEDSAMYFCASTQEQSSYEQYFGPGTRLTVT.

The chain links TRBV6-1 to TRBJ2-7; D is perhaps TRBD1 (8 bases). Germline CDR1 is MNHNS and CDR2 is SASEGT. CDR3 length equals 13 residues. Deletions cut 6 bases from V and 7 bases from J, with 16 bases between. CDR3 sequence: CASRRTGREEQYF. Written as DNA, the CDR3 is TGTGCCAGCAGGAGGACAGGGCGGGAGGAGCAGTACTTC.

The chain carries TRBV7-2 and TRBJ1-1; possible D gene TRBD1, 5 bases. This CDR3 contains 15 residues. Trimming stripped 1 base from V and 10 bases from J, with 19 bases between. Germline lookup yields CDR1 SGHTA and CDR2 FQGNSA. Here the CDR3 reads CASSLEGLGGAIAFF. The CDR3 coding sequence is TGTGCCAGCAGCTTAGAGGGGTTGGGCGGGGCGATAGCTTTCTTT. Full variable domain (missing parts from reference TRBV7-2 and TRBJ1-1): GAGVSQSPSNKVTEKGKDVELRCDPISGHTALYWYRQSLGQGLEFLIYFQGNSAPDKSGLPSDRFSAERTGGSVSTLTIQRTQQEDSAVYLCASSLEGLGGAIAFFGQGTRLTVV.

The CDR3 protein is CASSVVAGGNQPQHF. The CDR3 DNA is TGTGCCAGCAGTGTAGTGGCAGGAGGGAATCAGCCCCAGCATTTT. The chain combines TRBV2 with TRBJ1-5; D gene uncertain. Germline CDR1 is SNHLY and CDR2 is FYNNEI. V was trimmed by 4 bases and J by 4 bases, leaving 14 bases between them. The CDR3 extends over 15 amino acids.

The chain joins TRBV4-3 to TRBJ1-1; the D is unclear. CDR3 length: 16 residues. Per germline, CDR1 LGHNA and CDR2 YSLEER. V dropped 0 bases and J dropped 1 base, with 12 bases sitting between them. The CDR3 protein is CASSQDWAAGNTEAFF. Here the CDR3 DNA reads TGCGCCAGCAGCCAAGATTGGGCGGCGGGGAACACTGAAGCTTTCTTT.

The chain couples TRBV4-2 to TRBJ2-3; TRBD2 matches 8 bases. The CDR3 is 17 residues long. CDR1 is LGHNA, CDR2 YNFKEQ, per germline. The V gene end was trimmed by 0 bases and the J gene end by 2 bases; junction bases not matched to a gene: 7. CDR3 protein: CASSQESTGGHTDTQYF. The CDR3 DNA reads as TGTGCCAGCAGCCAAGAGTCCACGGGGGGGCACACAGATACGCAGTATTTT.

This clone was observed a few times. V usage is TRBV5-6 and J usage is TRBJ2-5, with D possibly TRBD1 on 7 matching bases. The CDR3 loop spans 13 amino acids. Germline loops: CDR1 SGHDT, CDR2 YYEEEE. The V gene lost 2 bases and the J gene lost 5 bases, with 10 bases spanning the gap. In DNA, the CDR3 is TGTGCCAGCAGCTTCAGGGGGGCTGAGACCCAGTACTTC. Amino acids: CASSFRGAETQYF.

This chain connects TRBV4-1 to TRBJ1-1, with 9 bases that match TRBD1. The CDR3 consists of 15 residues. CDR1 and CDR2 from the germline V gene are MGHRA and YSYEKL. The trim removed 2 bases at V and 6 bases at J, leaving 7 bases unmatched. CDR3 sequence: CASSQPGQGLPEAFF. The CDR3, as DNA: TGCGCCAGCAGCCAACCGGGACAGGGATTACCTGAAGCTTTCTTT.

In DNA form, the CDR3 reads TGTGCCAGCAGTCCCGACAGGGGTCAAGGTGAGCAGTTCTTC. Its protein is CASSPDRGQGEQFF. The chain has TRBV7-7 and TRBJ2-1; TRBD1 aligns across 8 bases. This CDR3 has 14 amino acids. V dropped 6 bases and J dropped 9; count of bases not matched to a gene: 10. Germline V gene sequence: CDR1 SSHAT, CDR2 FNYEAQ (reference sequence).

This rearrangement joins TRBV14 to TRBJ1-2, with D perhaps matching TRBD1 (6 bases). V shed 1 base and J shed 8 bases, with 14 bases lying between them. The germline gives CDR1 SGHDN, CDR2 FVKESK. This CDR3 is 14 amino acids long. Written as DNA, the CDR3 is TGTGCCAGCAGCCAAGTCGATCACAGGGCCGGCTACACCTTC. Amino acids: CASSQVDHRAGYTF.